The 20 T cell receptor beta chains below were found in one sample sequenced in a study of pediatric ulcerative colitis. Data came from immunoSEQ multiplex PCR; TCRdb stores just in-frame clones and leaves some out. This table holds around 61,000 clones, less than 90% found once. The sequencing input was blood. The source of these receptors is a boy aged 5 to 17 with severe ulcerative colitis.

The CDR3 coding sequence is TGCGCCAGCAGTGGTCTAGCGGGAGGGTCCTCCTACAATGAGCAGTTCTTC. The encoded protein is CASSGLAGGSSYNEQFF. The gene calls are TRBV10-1 and TRBJ2-1, with TRBD2 identical over 12 bases. CDR3 size: 17 residues. Germline V gene lookup returns CDR1 WNHNN and CDR2 SYGVQD (reference sequence). V lost 4 bases and J lost 0; bases outside the gene matches: 4.

The chain employs TRBV10-3 and TRBJ1-3; TRBD1 matches at 7 bases. Germline V gene lookup returns CDR1 ENHRY and CDR2 SYGVKD. CDR3 length equals 17 residues. Losses at the gene ends were 6 bases for V and 0 bases for J; bases not matched to a gene: 11. CDR3 nucleotides: TGTGCCATCAGCAGTTGGGGTACAGGGGCCTCTGGAAACACCATATATTTT. This codes for CAISSWGTGASGNTIYF.

Only a few counts were recorded for this clone. The chain uses TRBV12-5 and TRBJ1-1; 8 bases line up with TRBD1. Germline V gives CDR1 LGHNT, CDR2 FRNRAP. Trimming removed 3 bases from V and 6 bases from J; junction bases left unmatched: 9. This CDR3 is 15 amino acids long. The CDR3: CASGFTGQGRAEAFF. Written as DNA, the CDR3 is TGTGCTAGTGGTTTTACAGGACAGGGAAGGGCTGAAGCTTTCTTT. The variable domain in full, completed from reference TRBV12-5 and TRBJ1-1, reads DARVTQTPRHKVTEMGQEVTMRCQPILGHNTVFWYRQTMMQGLELLAYFRNRAPLDDSGMPKDRFSAEMPDATLATLKIQPSEPRDSAVYFCASGFTGQGRAEAFFGQGTRLTVV.

This chain links TRBV9 with TRBJ2-7, with D possibly TRBD2 on 6 matching bases. The CDR3 is 14 residues long. V dropped 4 bases and J dropped 0 bases, with 11 bases sitting between them. CDR1 SGDLS and CDR2 YYNGEE come from the germline V gene. The CDR3: CASSTAGSSYEQYF. CDR3 nucleotide sequence: TGTGCCAGCAGCACTGCGGGGAGCTCCTACGAGCAGTACTTC.

The chain couples TRBV30 to TRBJ2-7; 16 bases align to TRBD2. The V gene end was trimmed by 1 base and the J gene end by 7 bases; junction bases not matched to a gene: 10. The germline V gene has CDR1 GTSNPN and CDR2 SVGIG (reference sequence). The CDR3 has 17 residues. This CDR3 is CAWSAAGTSGRAREQYF. CDR3 in DNA: TGTGCCTGGAGTGCGGCCGGGACTAGCGGGAGGGCCAGGGAGCAGTACTTC.

V and J are TRBV7-2 and TRBJ2-3; 7 bases are shared with TRBD2. Germline V gives CDR1 SGHTA, CDR2 FQGNSA. Unmatched junction bases numbered 3, after V lost 5 bases and J lost 1 base. CDR3 size: 14 residues. Here the CDR3 DNA reads TGTGCCAGCAGCGCGCTAGCGGGCACAGATACGCAGTATTTT. It translates to CASSALAGTDTQYF. The full variable domain, in which reference TRBV7-2 and TRBJ2-3 provide the parts outside the CDR3, is GAGVSQSPSNKVTEKGKDVELRCDPISGHTALYWYRQSLGQGLEFLIYFQGNSAPDKSGLPSDRFSAERTGGSVSTLTIQRTQQEDSAVYLCASSALAGTDTQYFGPGTRLTVL.

The chain uses TRBV14 and TRBJ2-3; D gene unclear. This CDR3 contains 15 residues. CDR1 and CDR2 (germline): SGHDN, FVKESK. V lost 4 bases and J lost 0, with 11 bases in between. CDR3 in DNA: TGTGCCAGCAGCCCCCCGGGCCGGAGCACAGATACGCAGTATTTT. This sequence encodes CASSPPGRSTDTQYF. The full variable domain, its missing parts supplied by reference TRBV14 and TRBJ2-3, is EAGVTQFPSHSVIEKGQTVTLRCDPISGHDNLYWYRRVMGKEIKFLLHFVKESKQDESGMPNNRFLAERTGGTYSTLKVQPAELEDSGVYFCASSPPGRSTDTQYFGPGTRLTVL.

The chain recombines TRBV5-1 with TRBJ2-5; TRBD2 might be the D (6 bases). The V gene lost 4 bases and the J gene lost 0 bases, with 13 bases spanning the gap. The CDR3 covers 15 residues. Germline V gene data show CDR1 as SGHRS and CDR2 as YFSETQ. The CDR3: CASSPRGGYQETQYF. The DNA for the CDR3 is TGCGCCAGCAGCCCCCGCGGAGGGTACCAAGAGACCCAGTACTTC.

The chain combines TRBV19 with TRBJ2-2, with 8 nucleotides matching TRBD1. Germline CDR1 reads LNHDA; CDR2 reads SQIVND (reference sequence). The V segment lost 11 bases and the J segment 0 bases; nucleotides outside the gene matches: 17. The CDR3 length is 18 residues. The CDR3, as DNA: TGTGCCGGAATTGGCAGGGGGCCAGCAAACGCGAACACCGGGGAGCTGTTTTTT. Its translation: CAGIGRGPANANTGELFF.

J is TRBJ2-1 and V is TRBV12-2; the table's D gene call, TRBD2, was not cross checked with the DNA. TRBV12-2 is an annotated pseudogene. The CDR3 totals 15 residues. CDR3: CASRLAGGPNVFGFF. The CDR3 DNA reads TGTGCAAGTCGCTTAGCGGGAGGGCCGAACGTGTTTGGGTTCTTC.

This clone has just one count. The chain is built from TRBV11-2 and TRBJ2-1, with no clear D. V was cut by 7 bases and J by 5 bases, with 9 bases left in between. Germline CDR1 SGHAT, CDR2 FQNNGV. This CDR3 spans 12 amino acids. The CDR3 sequence: CASTPANNEQFF. The CDR3 region has the DNA TGTGCCAGCACCCCTGCCAACAATGAGCAGTTCTTC.

This clone has just a few counts. V gene TRBV11-2 combines with J gene TRBJ1-2; D gene unclear. The CDR3 is 13 residues long. V was pared by 4 bases and J by 3 bases, with 9 bases between. Germline values: CDR1 SGHAT, CDR2 FQNNGV. The CDR3 spells CASSSRLDYGYTF. The CDR3 region has the DNA TGTGCCAGCAGCTCGAGACTGGACTATGGCTACACCTTC.

This chain connects TRBV19 to TRBJ2-7, with a tentative D call TRBD1 (6 bases). V dropped 7 bases and J dropped 6 bases, with 10 bases sitting between them. Germline lookup yields CDR1 LNHDA and CDR2 SQIVND (reference sequence). The CDR3 is made up of 11 amino acids. The CDR3 DNA reads as TGTGCCAGTACTACAGGGCTCGAGCAGTACTTC. Translating gives CASTTGLEQYF.

The chain combines TRBV6-1 with TRBJ2-7, with 7 bases fitting TRBD2. Germline V gene data show CDR1 as MNHNS and CDR2 as SASEGT. The CDR3 loop spans 15 amino acids. The J segment lost 0 bases and the V segment lost 1 base, leaving 3 bases of the junction unmatched. As DNA, the CDR3 is TGTGCCAGCAGTGAAGTACTAGCGAGCTCCTACGAGCAGTACTTC. Residues: CASSEVLASSYEQYF.

V is TRBV6-6 and J is TRBJ2-2; the D call may be TRBD1 or TRBD2 (5 bases each). Germline CDR1 and CDR2: MNHNY and SVGAGI (reference sequence). The CDR3 consists of 11 residues. The V end lost 8 bases, the J end lost 4 bases, and 5 bases lay between the germline ends. CDR3 region: CASGGTGELFF. The CDR3 bases are TGTGCCAGCGGGGGCACCGGGGAGCTGTTTTTT.

V gene TRBV2 combines with J gene TRBJ2-7; TRBD1 might be the D (6 bases). CDR3 length: 16 residues. Per germline, CDR1 SNHLY and CDR2 FYNNEI. Trimming cost V 6 bases and J 0 bases, with 18 bases left between them. In DNA form, the CDR3 reads TGTGCCAGCAGGTCACCCACCGGGACAAGCTCCTACGAGCAGTACTTC. Protein product: CASRSPTGTSSYEQYF.

The genes are TRBV27 and TRBJ1-1, with D possibly matching TRBD1 (5 bases). The CDR3 length is 17 residues. CDR1 is MNHEY, CDR2 SMNVEV, per germline (reference sequence). Trimming removed 6 bases at V and 1 base at J, with 21 bases between. The CDR3 region has the DNA TGTGCCAGCAGCGTATCCCCGACGGAGGGGACGAACACTGAAGCTTTCTTT. Its protein product is CASSVSPTEGTNTEAFF.

Turning to this clone: Other DNA sequences in the same sample also yield this CDR3. CDR3 DNA sequence: TGTGCCAGCAGCTTAGGTTTGCTGAACACTGAAGCTTTCTTT. It translates to CASSLGLLNTEAFF. J is TRBJ1-1 and V is TRBV11-2; D not certain. Trimming took 1 base from V and 0 from J, leaving 6 bases between them. The CDR3 totals 14 residues. From germline, CDR1 is SGHAT and CDR2 FQNNGV.

This clone has a single count. The V and J genes are TRBV28 and TRBJ1-5; D not resolved. The CDR3 is made up of 15 amino acids. From germline, CDR1 is MDHEN and CDR2 SYDVKM. V shed 5 bases and J shed 4 bases, with 15 bases lying between them. The CDR3 nucleotides are TGTGCCAGCAGTCCACCAGGACCAGCTAATCAGCCCCAGCATTTT. Amino acids: CASSPPGPANQPQHF.

The chain couples TRBV27 to TRBJ2-5, with unresolved D. This CDR3 spans 14 amino acids. In germline, CDR1 is MNHEY, CDR2 SMNVEV (reference sequence). V was shortened by 5 bases and J by 5 bases, with 15 bases between the two germline ends. The CDR3 protein is CASSGPTPGETQYF. The DNA of the CDR3 is TGTGCCAGCAGTGGACCGACCCCCGGGGAGACCCAGTACTTC.